This is a list of T cell receptor beta chains from one sample in a study of graft-versus-host responses after intestinal transplantation. Antigens for these TCRs are unknown. The table came from immunoSEQ multiplex PCR; TCRdb's copy has only in-frame clones and leaves some out. The sample lists 100,000 or so clones, about 93% seen once, with roughly 2% in the top ten. Specimen: unstimulated CD8+ T cells sorted from spleen or lymph node cells, collected before intestinal transplant. These receptors all come from a human donor who received an intestinal transplant. CDR3s include the opening cysteine and the closing phenylalanine or tryptophan. A D gene is named only where the DNA matches it firmly. The listing skips clone size in some rows; elsewhere it reads once, few, many or a size class.

.	.	TRBJ2-3	TRBV7-9	TGTGCCAGCAGCTCCCAGGAGGCAGATACGCAGTATTTT	CASSSQEADTQYF
.	.	TRBJ2-5	TRBV6-6	TGTGCCAGCAGTTACGCGGGGGAGACCCAGTACTTC	CASSYAGETQYF
.	.	TRBJ2-6	TRBV12-5	TGTGCTAGTGGTTATCCGGTCTCTGGGGCCAACGTCCTGACTTTC	CASGYPVSGANVLTF
.	TRBD1	TRBJ2-2	TRBV14	TGTGCCAGCAGCCAGTTTCGGACCGGGACAGGGGTCGGGGACACCGGGGAGCTGTTTTTT	CASSQFRTGTGVGDTGELFF
once	.	TRBJ2-5	TRBV7-2	TGTGCCAGCAGCCCCCGAGTAGGGGGGGGGCGGCAAGAGACCCAGTACTTC	CASSPRVGGGRQETQYF
few	TRBD1	TRBJ1-4	TRBV4-3	TGCGCCAGCAGCCAAGATCCGCAGGGGGATGAAAAACTGTTTTTT	CASSQDPQGDEKLFF
once	.	TRBJ1-2	TRBV14	TGTGCCAGCAGCCAAGTTAGCAGCCCCTATGGCTACACCTTC	CASSQVSSPYGYTF
.	TRBD1	TRBJ1-1	TRBV9	TGTGCCAGCAGCGTAGCGCAGGGGGCGTTCACTGAAGCTTTCTTT	CASSVAQGAFTEAFF
few	.	TRBJ1-1	TRBV6-5	TGTGCCAGCAGTTACTCGGGAAGGGAGGCTTTCTTT	CASSYSGREAFF
.	TRBD2	TRBJ2-1	TRBV4-3	TGCGCCAGCAGCCAAGAGGTAGCGGGGGGTTACAATGAGCAGTTCTTC	CASSQEVAGGYNEQFF
.	TRBD1	TRBJ1-4	TRBV4-1	TGCGCCAGCAGTTGGACAGGTGATAATGAAAAATTGTTTTTT	CASSWTGDNEKLFF
.	TRBD1	TRBJ1-4	TRBV27	TGTGCCAGCAGTAGCGTTCGGACAGGGGTCAAGGAAAAACTGTTTTTT	CASSSVRTGVKEKLFF
few	.	TRBJ2-7	TRBV7-8	TGTGCCAGCAGCTTGGGGGGGCTAAGGGAGCAGTACTTC	CASSLGGLREQYF
.	.	TRBJ2-7	TRBV27	TGTGCCAGCAGTTTTGGAGGGGTCGAGCAGTACTTC	CASSFGGVEQYF
.	TRBD2	TRBJ2-3	TRBV11-2	TGTGCCAGCAGCTTGGTTAGCGGGGGCCCCCTGGATACGCAGTATTTT	CASSLVSGGPLDTQYF
.	TRBD2	TRBJ2-7	TRBV11-2	TGTGCCAGCAGCCCCGGGGGGACGGGCGAGCAGTACTTC	CASSPGGTGEQYF
.	.	TRBJ2-7	TRBV19	TGTGCCAGTAGTCCCCGAGGAAACGAGCAGTACTTC	CASSPRGNEQYF
.	.	TRBJ1-2	TRBV7-9	TGTGCCAGCAGTGATAACAGGGTAGGAAGGTTGGTTAACTATGGCTACACCTTC	CASSDNRVGRLVNYGYTF
.	.	TRBJ1-1	TRBV7-9	TGTGCCAGCAGCGAGGGCACTGAAGCTTTCTTT	CASSEGTEAFF
.	TRBD2	TRBJ2-3	TRBV29-1	TGCAGCGTTGACGACCCACGCTTAGCGGGATATAGCACAGATACGCAGTATTTT	CSVDDPRLAGYSTDTQYF
.	.	TRBJ1-4	TRBV9	TGTGCCAGCAGCGTAAGGGGGGGTACTAATGAAAAACTGTTTTTT	CASSVRGGTNEKLFF
.	.	TRBJ1-4	TRBV6-1	TGTGCCAGCAGTGAGGCCAGGTTTAATGAAAAACTGTTTTTT	CASSEARFNEKLFF
.	TRBD1	TRBJ1-6	TRBV19	TGTGCCAGCGAGCAGGGGGCGCCAGGGTCACCCCTCCACTTT	CASEQGAPGSPLHF
.	TRBD1	TRBJ1-1	TRBV30	TGTGCCTGGGACACAGGGGGTTCAAGAGCTTTCTTT	CAWDTGGSRAFF
.	.	TRBJ1-1	TRBV4-3	TGCGCCAGCAGCCAGTTTCAGGGCAACGCTGAAGCTTTCTTT	CASSQFQGNAEAFF
.	TRBD2	TRBJ2-2	TRBV4-3	TGCGCCAGCAGTCCCGGACTAGCGGGGACCGGGGAGCTGTTTTTT	CASSPGLAGTGELFF
.	.	TRBJ1-6	TRBV27	TGTGCCAGCAGTTTATCTTTCATCCGGGGCTATAATTCACCCCTCCACTTT	CASSLSFIRGYNSPLHF
.	.	TRBJ1-1	TRBV2	TGTGCCAGCAGTGAAACAGGGAGTACTGAAGCTTTCTTT	CASSETGSTEAFF
.	.	TRBJ1-1	TRBV29-1	TGCAGCGTTGGAGGCGGGGTCGACACTGAAGCTTTCTTT	CSVGGGVDTEAFF
.	TRBD1	TRBJ1-2	TRBV11-3	TGTGCCAGCAGCTTCCGGGACAGGGGGGCTAACTATGGCTACACCTTC	CASSFRDRGANYGYTF
.	.	TRBJ2-4	TRBV5-6	TGTGCCAGCAGCCCTCGGACAGACAAAAACATTCAGTACTTC	CASSPRTDKNIQYF
.	TRBD1	TRBJ1-1	TRBV7-9	TGTGCCAGCAGCCCGAGGACAGGCGGGGTTATGGACACTGAAGCTTTCTTT	CASSPRTGGVMDTEAFF
.	.	TRBJ2-7	TRBV25-1	TGTGCCAGCAGTGAACCAGGAGGGAGCTCCTACGAGCAGTACTTC	CASSEPGGSSYEQYF
.	.	TRBJ2-2	TRBV29-1	TGCAGCGCCAGAGGGTGGGTCCAAGAGAGGGCCGGGGAGCTGTTTTTT	CSARGWVQERAGELFF
.	.	TRBJ2-7	TRBV7-2	TGTGCCAGCAGCTTACTGGCCGGGGGATCCTACGAGCAGTACTTC	CASSLLAGGSYEQYF
.	.	TRBJ2-3	TRBV6-5	TGTGCCAGCAGTTCTAGACTGGATACGCAGTATTTT	CASSSRLDTQYF
once	.	TRBJ1-1	TRBV7-9	TGTGCCAGCAGCCGGGGAGGTTTTGAGGCTTTCTTT	CASSRGGFEAFF
.	.	TRBJ2-7	TRBV6-1	TGTGCCAGCACCTATGCCTACGAGCAGTACTTC	CASTYAYEQYF
.	TRBD2	TRBJ2-7	TRBV2	TGTGCCAGCAGTGATCCCAGCGGGGGGGGGTACGAGCAGTACTTC	CASSDPSGGGYEQYF
once	TRBD1	TRBJ2-2	TRBV14	TGTGCCAGCAGCCAATCGACAGGGTCAGGACCCGGGGAGCTGTTTTTT	CASSQSTGSGPGELFF